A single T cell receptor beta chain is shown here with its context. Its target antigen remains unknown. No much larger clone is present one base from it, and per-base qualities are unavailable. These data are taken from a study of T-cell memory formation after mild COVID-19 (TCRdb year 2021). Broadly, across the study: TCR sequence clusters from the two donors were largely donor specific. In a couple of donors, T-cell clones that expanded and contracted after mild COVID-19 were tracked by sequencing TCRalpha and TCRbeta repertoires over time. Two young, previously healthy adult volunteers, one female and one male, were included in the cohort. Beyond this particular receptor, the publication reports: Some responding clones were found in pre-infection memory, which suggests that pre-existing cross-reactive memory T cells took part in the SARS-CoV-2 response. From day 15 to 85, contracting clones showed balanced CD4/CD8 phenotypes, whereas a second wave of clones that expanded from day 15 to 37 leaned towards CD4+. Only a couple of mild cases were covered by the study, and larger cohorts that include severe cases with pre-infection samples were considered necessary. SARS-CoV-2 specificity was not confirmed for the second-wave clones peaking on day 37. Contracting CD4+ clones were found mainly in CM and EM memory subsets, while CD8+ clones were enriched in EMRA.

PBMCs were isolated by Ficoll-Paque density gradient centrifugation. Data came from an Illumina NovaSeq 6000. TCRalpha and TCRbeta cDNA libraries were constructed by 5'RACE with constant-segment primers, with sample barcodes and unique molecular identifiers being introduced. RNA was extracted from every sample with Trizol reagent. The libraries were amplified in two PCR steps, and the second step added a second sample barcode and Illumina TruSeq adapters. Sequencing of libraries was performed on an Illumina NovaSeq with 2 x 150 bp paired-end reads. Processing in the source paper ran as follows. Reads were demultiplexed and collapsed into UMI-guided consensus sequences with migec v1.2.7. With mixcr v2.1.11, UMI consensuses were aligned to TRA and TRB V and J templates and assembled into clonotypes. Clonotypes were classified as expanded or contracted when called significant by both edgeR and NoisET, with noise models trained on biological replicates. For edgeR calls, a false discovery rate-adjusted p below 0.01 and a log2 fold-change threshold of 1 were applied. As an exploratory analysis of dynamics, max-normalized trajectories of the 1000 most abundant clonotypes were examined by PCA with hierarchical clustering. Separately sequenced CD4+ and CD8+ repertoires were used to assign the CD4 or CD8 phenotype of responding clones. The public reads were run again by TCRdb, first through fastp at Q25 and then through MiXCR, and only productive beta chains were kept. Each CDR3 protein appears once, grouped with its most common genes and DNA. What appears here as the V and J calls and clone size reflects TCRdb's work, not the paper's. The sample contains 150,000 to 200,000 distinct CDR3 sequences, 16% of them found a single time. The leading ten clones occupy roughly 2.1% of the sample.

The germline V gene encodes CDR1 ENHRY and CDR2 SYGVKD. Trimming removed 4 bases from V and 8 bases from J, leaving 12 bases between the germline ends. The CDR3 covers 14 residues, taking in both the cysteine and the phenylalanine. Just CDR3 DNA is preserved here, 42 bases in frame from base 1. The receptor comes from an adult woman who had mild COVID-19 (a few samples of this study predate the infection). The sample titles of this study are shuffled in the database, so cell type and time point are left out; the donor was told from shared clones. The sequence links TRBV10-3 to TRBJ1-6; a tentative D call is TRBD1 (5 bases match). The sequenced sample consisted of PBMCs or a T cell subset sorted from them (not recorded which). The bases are TGTGCCATCAGTGGGACAAGGAGCGATTCACCCCTCCACTTT. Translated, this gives CAISGTRSDSPLHF.